The 3 T cell receptor beta chains presented below share a single source sample, sequenced in a study of technical replicates of blood from a handful of donors. TCRdb keeps only in-frame clones here, not all; method: immunoSEQ multiplex PCR. The sample has tens of thousands of clones, roughly 95% seen once; the top ten hold 0.24%. Sequencing was performed on T cells isolated from PBMCs. The receptor set was obtained from a human donor in good health.

The chain uses TRBV9 and TRBJ2-3; 13 bases are shared with TRBD2. This CDR3 has 14 amino acids. Per germline, CDR1 SGDLS and CDR2 YYNGEE. V was clipped by 4 bases and J by 11 bases; unmatched bases: 7. In nucleotides, the CDR3 is TGTGCCAGCAGCAAAGGGACTAGCGGGATTCAGCAGTATTTT. The encoded protein is CASSKGTSGIQQYF.

The CDR3 region is CASSESPSGISTDTQYF. The CDR3 DNA reads as TGCGCCAGCAGTGAGTCTCCCAGCGGGATTAGCACAGATACGCAGTATTTT. The rearrangement links TRBV10-1 to TRBJ2-3; 7 nucleotides agree with TRBD2. V trimming: 0 bases; J trimming: 0 bases; junction bases outside the gene matches: 6. Germline V CDR1 and CDR2: WNHNN, SYGVQD (reference sequence). The CDR3 extends over 17 amino acids.

This clone was found once. The rearrangement uses TRBV5-1 and TRBJ1-2; 7 bases are shared with TRBD1. V shed 5 bases, J shed 2 bases, and the junction held 6 bases outside the gene matches. This CDR3 comprises 14 residues. Per germline, CDR1 SGHRS and CDR2 YFSETQ. The CDR3 here is CASRTGTENYGYTF. In DNA form, the CDR3 reads TGCGCCAGCAGAACCGGGACAGAGAACTATGGCTACACCTTC.